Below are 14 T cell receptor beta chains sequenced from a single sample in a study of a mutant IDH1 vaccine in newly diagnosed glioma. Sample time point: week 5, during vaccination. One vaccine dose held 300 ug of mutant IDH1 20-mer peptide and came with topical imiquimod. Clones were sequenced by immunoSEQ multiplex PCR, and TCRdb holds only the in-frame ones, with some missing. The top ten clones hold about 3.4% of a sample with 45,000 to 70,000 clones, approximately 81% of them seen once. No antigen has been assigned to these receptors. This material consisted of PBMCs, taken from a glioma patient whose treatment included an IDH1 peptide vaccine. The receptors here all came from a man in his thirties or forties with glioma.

The CDR3 spells CASSILGTPGGANVLTF. In DNA form, the CDR3 reads TGTGCCAGTAGTATCCTCGGGACTCCTGGTGGGGCCAACGTCCTGACTTTC. J is TRBJ2-6 and V is TRBV19; a possible D gene is TRBD2 (6 bases). The CDR3 has 17 residues. Germline V lookup: CDR1 LNHDA, CDR2 SQIVND (reference sequence). Trimming removed 3 bases at V and 3 bases at J, with 15 bases between.

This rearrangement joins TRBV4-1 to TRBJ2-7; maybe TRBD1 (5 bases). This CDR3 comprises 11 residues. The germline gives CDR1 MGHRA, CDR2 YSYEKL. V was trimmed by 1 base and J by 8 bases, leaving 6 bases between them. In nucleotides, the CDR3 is TGCGCCAGCAGCCAAGGACAGCAGCAGTACTTC. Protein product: CASSQGQQQYF.

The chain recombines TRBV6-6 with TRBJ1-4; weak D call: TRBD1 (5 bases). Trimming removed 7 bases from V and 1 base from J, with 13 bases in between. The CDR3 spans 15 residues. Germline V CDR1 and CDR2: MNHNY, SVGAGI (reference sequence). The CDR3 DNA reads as TGTGCCAGCATTCCCGGGGGGGGAACTAATGAAAAACTGTTTTTT. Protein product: CASIPGGGTNEKLFF.

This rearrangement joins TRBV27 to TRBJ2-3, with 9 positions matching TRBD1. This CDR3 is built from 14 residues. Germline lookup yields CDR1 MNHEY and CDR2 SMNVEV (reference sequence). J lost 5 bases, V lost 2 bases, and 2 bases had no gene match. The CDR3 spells CASSLGQGRDTQYF. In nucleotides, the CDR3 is TGTGCCAGCAGTTTAGGACAGGGGAGAGATACGCAGTATTTT.

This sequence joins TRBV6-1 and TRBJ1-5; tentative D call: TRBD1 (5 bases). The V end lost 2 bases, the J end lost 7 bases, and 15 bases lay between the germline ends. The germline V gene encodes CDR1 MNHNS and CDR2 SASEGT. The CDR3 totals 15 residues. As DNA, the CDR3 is TGTGCCAGCAGTGAAAGAGGGGCAGGGAGCCAGCCCCAGCATTTT. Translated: CASSERGAGSQPQHF.

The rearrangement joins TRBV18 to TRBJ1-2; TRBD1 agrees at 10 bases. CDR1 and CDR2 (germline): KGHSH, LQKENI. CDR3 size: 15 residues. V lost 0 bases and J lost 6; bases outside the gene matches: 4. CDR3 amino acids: CASSPPYGTGDGYTF. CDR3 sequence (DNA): TGTGCCAGCTCACCACCCTATGGGACAGGGGATGGCTACACCTTC.

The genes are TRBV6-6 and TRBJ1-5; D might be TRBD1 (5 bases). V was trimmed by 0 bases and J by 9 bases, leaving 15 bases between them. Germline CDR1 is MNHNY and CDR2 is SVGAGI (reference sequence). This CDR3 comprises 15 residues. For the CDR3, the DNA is TGTGCCAGCAGTTACTCCGGGCCAGGGAGTGGGCCCCAGCATTTT. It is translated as CASSYSGPGSGPQHF.

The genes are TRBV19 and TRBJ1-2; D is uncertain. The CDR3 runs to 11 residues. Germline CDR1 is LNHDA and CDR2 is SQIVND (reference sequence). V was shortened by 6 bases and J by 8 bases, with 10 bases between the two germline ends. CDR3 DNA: TGTGCCAGTAGAAGTCCCCGAGGCTACACCTTC. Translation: CASRSPRGYTF.

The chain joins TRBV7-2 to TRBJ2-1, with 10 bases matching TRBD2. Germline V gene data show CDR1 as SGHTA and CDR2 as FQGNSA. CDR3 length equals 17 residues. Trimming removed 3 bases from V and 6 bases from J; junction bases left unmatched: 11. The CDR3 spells CASSLKAGGLPINEQFF. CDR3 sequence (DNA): TGTGCCAGCAGCTTGAAAGCGGGGGGGCTTCCAATCAATGAGCAGTTCTTC.

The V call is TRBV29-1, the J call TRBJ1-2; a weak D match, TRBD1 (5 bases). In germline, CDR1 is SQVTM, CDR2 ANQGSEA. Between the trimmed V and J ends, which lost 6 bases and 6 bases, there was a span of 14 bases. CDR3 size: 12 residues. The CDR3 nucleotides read TGCAGCGTCGTCACAGGAACCCATGGCTACACCTTC. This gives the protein CSVVTGTHGYTF.

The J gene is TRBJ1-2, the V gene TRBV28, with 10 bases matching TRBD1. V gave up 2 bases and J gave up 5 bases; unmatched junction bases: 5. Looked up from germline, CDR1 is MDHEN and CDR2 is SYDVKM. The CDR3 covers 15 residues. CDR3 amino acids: CASSLLAGQGYGYTF. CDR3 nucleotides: TGTGCCAGCAGTTTACTGGCGGGACAGGGGTATGGCTACACCTTC.

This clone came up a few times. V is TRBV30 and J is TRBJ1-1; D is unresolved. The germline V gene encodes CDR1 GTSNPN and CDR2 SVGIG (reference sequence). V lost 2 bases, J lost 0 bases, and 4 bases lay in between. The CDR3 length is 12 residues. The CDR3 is CAWSFVNTEAFF. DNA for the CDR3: TGTGCCTGGAGTTTTGTGAACACTGAAGCTTTCTTT.

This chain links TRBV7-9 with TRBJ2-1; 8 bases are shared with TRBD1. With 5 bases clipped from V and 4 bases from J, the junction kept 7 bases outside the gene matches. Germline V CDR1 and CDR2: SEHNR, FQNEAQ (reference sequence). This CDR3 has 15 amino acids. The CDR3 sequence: CASSHRTGQYNEQFF. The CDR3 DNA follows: TGTGCCAGCAGCCACAGGACAGGGCAATACAATGAGCAGTTCTTC.

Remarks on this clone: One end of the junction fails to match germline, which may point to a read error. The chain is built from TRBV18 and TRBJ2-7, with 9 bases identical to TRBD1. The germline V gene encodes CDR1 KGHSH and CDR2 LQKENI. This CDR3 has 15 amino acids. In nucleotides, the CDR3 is TGTGCCGGCTCACCCACAGGGGGCGGGGGCTACGAGCAGTACTTC. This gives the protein CAGSPTGGGGYEQYF.